Given below is one T cell receptor beta chain in context. The antigen it binds to is not known. Base qualities are not at hand, and no much larger clone is one base apart. This sample was taken from a study of blood T cell repertoires in COVID-19 (dated by TCRdb to the early 2020s). Concerning the study at large: Samples from collaborators originated in the United States, Italy and Spain and spanned both the acute and convalescent phases of COVID-19. The material from the prospective study consisted of cDNA or gDNA derived from T cells, B-cell-depleted T cells, or PBMCs. Subjects who had been exposed to COVID-19, were actively infected with it, or had recovered from it provided the deeply sampled blood TCRbeta repertoires that made up the dataset. The repertoires were released in a freely available public database meant as a resource for research on the immune response to SARS-CoV-2. Samples were obtained from the ongoing ImmuneRACE study (first 160 participants) and from some 1,300 subjects provided by 6 global collaborators. Sample metadata almost always included a de-identified subject ID, COVID-19 status, age in years and sex. Where available, HLA class I and class II types were obtained from metadata supplied by the sample provider rather than from assay-based typing.

The immunoSEQ Assay, a bias-controlled multiplex PCR, was used to amplify TCRbeta CDR3 regions from genomic DNA. The published analysis was carried out like this. Within the assay, amplification of reference gene primers was used to estimate how many nucleated cells each sample contained. To quantify the absolute abundance of each unique TCRbeta CDR3 rearrangement, sequence reads were collapsed and filtered. Productive Simpson clonality was computed per sample as the square root of Simpson's diversity index over productive rearrangements. The table was pulled from immuneACCESS by TCRdb, which kept in-frame rearrangements only. Such tables lose some clones; where checked, under half of the loss comes from unresolved V genes, and the rest has no known cause. V and J calls and clone size are as listed in that table; D and trimming were resolved from the DNA. Recorded for this sample are roughly 100,000 clones; 84% of them occurred a single time. Around 13% of the sample belongs to the ten largest clones.

Beyond this particular receptor, the publication reports: Clinical and demographic metadata were provided uncurated, with the amount varying by source and participant.

The collaborating institutions used their own protocols to collect whole blood in K2EDTA tubes. Collaborator samples were shipped for TCRbeta analysis as frozen whole blood, isolated PBMCs, or DNA extracted from either sample type. The TCR was taken from a human donor in a cohort sampled during active or convalescent COVID-19. The sequencing input was peripheral blood.

The nucleotide sequence is given as TGTGCCAGCAGCTTAGTTGTCACTAACAATGAGCAGTTCTTC. Its product reads: CASSLVVTNNEQFF. The rearrangement joined TRBV11-2 to TRBJ2-1; there is no confident call for the D gene. CDR3 length: 14 amino acids, cysteine to phenylalanine. Just CDR3 DNA is preserved here, 42 bases in frame from base 1. CDR1 is given as SGHAT and CDR2 as FQNNGV, both from the germline V gene. V lost 1 base and J lost 5 bases; the stretch between them is 9 bases long.